This section outlines one T cell receptor (beta chain) sequence together with its context. The antigen is undetermined. Treatment defined: roughly 10-day PBMC culture with coronavirus spike peptide pools or control peptides (ViraFEST assay). ViraFEST stimulated the growth of antigen-specific T cells using peptide pools and subsequently profiled their TCRs by sequencing. The study sequenced cultured CD4+ T cell DNA using the Oncomine TCR Beta short-read assay. Via MiXCR, TCRdb re-called the PCR reads, giving one row per CDR3 protein. Of about 20,000 distinct CDR3 sequences listed, roughly half are singletons. The data stem from a study of vaccination and CD4 T cells after COVID-19. Study-wide background: Cultures designated as controls were supplied with a CEFX pool, an HIV-1 Nef pool, or no peptide. Overall study findings and caveats: Convalescent patients' clones that were vaccine-specific were spike mono-reactive in 304 of 307 cases.

This CDR3 region has 16 residues. The V end was cut by 0 bases, the J end by 5 bases, with 15 bases between. Germline V gene lookup returns CDR1 LGHNA and CDR2 YNFKEQ. This chain uses TRBV4-2 with TRBJ2-3, with D possibly being TRBD2 (6 bases). This receptor was taken from a human donor who had recovered from COVID-19. Specimen: CD4+ T cells from blood, cultured in vitro. DNA for the CDR3: TGTGCCAGCAGCCAAGATGGTGATAGCGGTAGAGATACGCAGTATTTT. Encoded protein: CASSQDGDSGRDTQYF.